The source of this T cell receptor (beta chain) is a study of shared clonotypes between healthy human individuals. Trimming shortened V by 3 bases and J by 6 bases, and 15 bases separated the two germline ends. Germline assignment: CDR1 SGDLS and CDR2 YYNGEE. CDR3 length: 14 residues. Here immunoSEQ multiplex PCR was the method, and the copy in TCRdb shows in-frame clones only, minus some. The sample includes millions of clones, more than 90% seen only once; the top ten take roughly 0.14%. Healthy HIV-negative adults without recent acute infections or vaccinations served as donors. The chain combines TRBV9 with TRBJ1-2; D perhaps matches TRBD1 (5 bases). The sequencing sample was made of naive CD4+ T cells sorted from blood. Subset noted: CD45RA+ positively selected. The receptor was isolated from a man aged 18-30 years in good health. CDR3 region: CASSAMQGANGYTF. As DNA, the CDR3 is TGTGCCAGCAGCGCAATGCAGGGAGCCAATGGCTACACCTTC.